These 21 T cell receptor beta chains were sequenced from one sample in a study of vaccination and CD4 T cells after COVID-19. The Oncomine TCR Beta short-read assay was applied to DNA of cultured CD4+ T cells. Each CDR3 protein is one row after TCRdb ran MiXCR on the PCR reads. The table has approximately 15,000 distinct CDR3 sequences, 70% to 75% seen once. Antigens of these TCRs are unknown. The sample's treatment: roughly 11-day PBMC culture with coronavirus spike peptide pools or control peptides (ViraFEST assay). Specimen: CD4+ T cells from blood, cultured in vitro. Source of these receptors: a human donor who had recovered from COVID-19.

This clonotype was detected once. The rearrangement links TRBV5-5 to TRBJ1-2; D is possibly TRBD1 (6 bases). The CDR3 consists of 13 residues. Germline CDR1 and CDR2: SGHKS and YYEKEE (reference sequence). V was cut by 5 bases and J by 1 base, with 9 bases left in between. The CDR3 DNA reads as TGTGCCAGCAGATACAGGGATAACTATGGCTACACCTTC. Translating it yields CASRYRDNYGYTF.

The chain joins TRBV20-1 to TRBJ2-5, with D unresolved. V was shortened by 5 bases and J by 1 base, with 2 bases between the two germline ends. CDR1 is DFQATT, CDR2 SNEGSKA, per germline (reference sequence). The CDR3 contains 10 residues. In DNA, the CDR3 is TGCAGTGCTTTCCAAGAGACCCAGTACTTC. This translates into CSAFQETQYF.

By sample fraction, this clonotype is large (0.1 to 1%). The V call is TRBV20-1, the J call TRBJ1-5, with 7 positions matching TRBD1. Germline CDR1 and CDR2: DFQATT and SNEGSKA (reference sequence). This CDR3 region has 16 residues. Trimming took 5 bases from V and 0 from J; bases not matched to a gene: 10. In DNA form, the CDR3 reads TGCAGTGCTGCCGGGACAGCGATTTATAGCAATCAGCCCCAGCATTTT. This translates into CSAAGTAIYSNQPQHF.

This sequence joins TRBV6-1 and TRBJ1-2, with a tentative D call TRBD1 (5 bases). Germline V gene data show CDR1 as MNHNS and CDR2 as SASEGT. The CDR3 sequence is 14 residues long. Trimming cost V 6 bases and J 10 bases, with 21 bases left between them. The CDR3 protein is CASRLSGPTSAYTF. In DNA form, the CDR3 reads TGTGCCAGCAGGCTATCAGGGCCCACTAGCGCCTACACCTTC.

The chain combines TRBV20-1 with TRBJ2-5; D unresolved. Per the germline V gene, CDR1 is DFQATT and CDR2 is SNEGSKA (reference sequence). The CDR3 runs to 13 residues. Trimming took off 1 base at V and 4 bases at J, with 10 bases between the two ends. The CDR3 bases are TGCAGTGCTAGAGTGGAAGCACGAGAGACCCAGTACTTC. Translation: CSARVEARETQYF.

This rearrangement joins TRBV19 to TRBJ1-5; the D is unclear. CDR1 LNHDA and CDR2 SQIVND come from the germline V gene (reference sequence). V was trimmed by 1 base and J by 1 base, leaving 8 bases between them. The CDR3 sequence is 15 residues long. CDR3 sequence: CASSIGEVSNQPQHF. As DNA, the CDR3 is TGTGCCAGTAGTATAGGGGAGGTGAGCAATCAGCCCCAGCATTTT. Based on the CDR3 plus reference TRBV19 and TRBJ1-5, the full variable domain is DGGITQSPKYLFRKEGQNVTLSCEQNLNHDAMYWYRQDPGQGLRLIYYSQIVNDFQKGDIAEGYSVSREKKESFPLTVTSAQKNPTAFYLCASSIGEVSNQPQHFGDGTRLSIL.

The rearrangement joins TRBV12-3 or TRBV12-4 to TRBJ1-6, with D possibly matching TRBD1 (5 bases). The CDR3 has 13 residues. V dropped 7 bases and J dropped 10 bases, with 14 bases sitting between them. CDR3 region: CASKGAVGSPLHF. In DNA, the CDR3 is TGTGCCAGCAAAGGGGCAGTCGGGTCACCCCTCCACTTT.

In this sample, this clonotype turned up a few times. The chain uses TRBV20-1 and TRBJ2-3; no firm D call. V shed 0 bases and J shed 1 base, with 14 bases lying between them. This CDR3 is built from 16 residues. Looked up from germline, CDR1 is DFQATT and CDR2 is SNEGSKA (reference sequence). CDR3 coding DNA: TGCAGTGCTAGAGACTACGCCAAGGGTGGCACAGATACGCAGTATTTT. Translating it yields CSARDYAKGGTDTQYF.

The chain combines TRBV27 with TRBJ2-1, with TRBD2 matching over 8 bases. The last part of the DNA fits TRBJ2-7 better; the J call may be wrong. Germline V CDR1 and CDR2: MNHEY, SMNVEV (reference sequence). The CDR3 contains 14 residues. The CDR3 sequence is CASSRGGLVTEQYF. The CDR3 DNA follows: TGTGCCAGCAGTCGGGGGGGCCTTGTGACCGAGCAGTACTTC.

This clonotype came up once. This chain links TRBV19 with TRBJ2-7; 8 bases map to TRBD1. This CDR3 is built from 14 residues. Looked up from germline, CDR1 is LNHDA and CDR2 is SQIVND (reference sequence). The trim removed 3 bases at V and 5 bases at J, leaving 6 bases unmatched. CDR3 amino acids: CASSMIQGVNEQYF. The CDR3 DNA reads as TGTGCCAGTAGTATGATACAGGGGGTCAACGAGCAGTACTTC.

This CDR3 reads CASSLWNEQYF. DNA of the CDR3: TGTGCCAGCAGCTTGTGGAACGAGCAGTACTTC. The rearrangement joins TRBV7-2 to TRBJ2-7; D gene uncertain. Looked up from germline, CDR1 is SGHTA and CDR2 is FQGNSA. The CDR3 totals 11 residues. Between the trimmed V and J ends, which lost 3 bases and 5 bases, there was a span of 5 bases.

The genes are TRBV6-5 and TRBJ2-5, with D perhaps matching TRBD1 (6 bases). The CDR3 is made up of 14 amino acids. Trimming stripped 0 bases from V and 5 bases from J, with 10 bases between. The germline V gene encodes CDR1 MNHEY and CDR2 SVGAGI. The DNA of the CDR3 is TGTGCCAGCAGTTACTCCAGGGGAGCGGAGACCCAGTACTTC. This gives the protein CASSYSRGAETQYF.

The table lists this clonotype with a count of one. The rearrangement joins TRBV12-3 or TRBV12-4 to TRBJ1-1, with D unclear. The CDR3 runs 13 residues. Trimming removed 7 bases at V and 11 bases at J, with 20 bases between. In DNA form, the CDR3 reads TGTGCCAGCACCCTCAACAACCCCGATAGGGCTTTCTTT. Protein sequence: CASTLNNPDRAFF.

Only one count was recorded for this clonotype. V usage is TRBV24-1 and J usage is TRBJ2-3, with 8 bases that match TRBD2. From germline, CDR1 is KGHDR and CDR2 SFDVKD. The CDR3 is 16 amino acids. J lost 0 bases, V lost 3 bases, and 4 bases had no gene match. The CDR3 region is CATSDPVAGSTDTQYF. The DNA for the CDR3 is TGTGCCACCAGTGATCCGGTAGCGGGGAGCACAGATACGCAGTATTTT.

This clonotype has more than one count but fewer than ten. The chain recombines TRBV20-1 with TRBJ1-5, with D uncertain. The length of the CDR3 is 11 residues. In germline, CDR1 is DFQATT, CDR2 SNEGSKA (reference sequence). With 3 bases removed from V and 13 bases from J, the gap between germline ends came to 13 bases. CDR3 DNA sequence: TGCAGTGCTAGCCCCCTGTCCGAGCAGCATTTT. The encoded protein is CSASPLSEQHF.

The sample holds one count of this clonotype. The genes are TRBV20-1 and TRBJ1-3, with D possibly being TRBD1 (6 bases). V was clipped by 5 bases and J by 0 bases, with 11 bases between them. The CDR3 sequence is 14 residues long. Germline values: CDR1 DFQATT, CDR2 SNEGSKA (reference sequence). The CDR3, as DNA: TGCAGTGCTTGTCAGGACAGCTCTGGAAACACCATATATTTT. Translating gives CSACQDSSGNTIYF.

The gene calls are TRBV7-2 and TRBJ2-3; 10 bases line up with TRBD2. Trimming removed 2 bases from V and 6 bases from J; junction bases left unmatched: 2. The CDR3 length is 14 residues. The germline CDR1 and CDR2 sequences are SGHTA and FQGNSA. CDR3 loop: CASSLLAGVDTQYF. The DNA for the CDR3 is TGTGCCAGCAGCTTACTAGCGGGAGTGGATACGCAGTATTTT.

This clonotype was observed a few times. The chain couples TRBV7-2 to TRBJ1-2; D not resolved. Trimming removed 0 bases at V and 8 bases at J, with 10 bases between. Per the germline V gene, CDR1 is SGHTA and CDR2 is FQGNSA. The CDR3 is made up of 13 amino acids. The CDR3 is CASSLATEKGYTF. CDR3 coding DNA: TGTGCCAGCAGCTTAGCGACCGAGAAGGGCTACACCTTC.

The gene calls are TRBV20-1 and TRBJ1-5, with D maybe TRBD1 (5 bases). The germline V and J ends were trimmed by 3 bases and 0 bases, with 6 bases remaining between them. This CDR3 is 13 amino acids long. In germline, CDR1 is DFQATT, CDR2 SNEGSKA (reference sequence). The CDR3 region has the DNA TGCAGTGCTAGGGGGGATAGCAATCAGCCCCAGCATTTT. This sequence encodes CSARGDSNQPQHF.

The J gene is TRBJ2-5, the V gene TRBV28; the D is unclear. Germline V CDR1 and CDR2: MDHEN, SYDVKM. This CDR3 spans 15 amino acids. Trimming removed 8 bases at V and 1 base at J, with 17 bases between. CDR3 sequence: CASETYVKGQETQYF. The CDR3 DNA follows: TGTGCCAGCGAGACTTATGTCAAGGGCCAAGAGACCCAGTACTTC.

The chain employs TRBV10-2 and TRBJ1-1; D may be TRBD1 (5 bases). Trimming removed 5 bases at V and 11 bases at J, with 15 bases between. There are 12 residues in the CDR3. Germline loops: CDR1 WSHSY, CDR2 SAAADI. In nucleotides, the CDR3 is TGCGCCAGCAGTTGGCCCAGGGACGGGGCTTTCTTT. Protein product: CASSWPRDGAFF.